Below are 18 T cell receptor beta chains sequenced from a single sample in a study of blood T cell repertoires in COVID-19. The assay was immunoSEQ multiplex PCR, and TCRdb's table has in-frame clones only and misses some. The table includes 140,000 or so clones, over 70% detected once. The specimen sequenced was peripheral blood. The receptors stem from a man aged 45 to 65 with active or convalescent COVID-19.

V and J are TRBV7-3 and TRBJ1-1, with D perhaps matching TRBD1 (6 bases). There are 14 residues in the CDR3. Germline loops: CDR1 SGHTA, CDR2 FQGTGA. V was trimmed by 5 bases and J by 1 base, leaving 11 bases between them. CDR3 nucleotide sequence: TGTGCCAGCAGCCGGACAGACAAGAACACTGAAGCTTTCTTT. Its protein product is CASSRTDKNTEAFF.

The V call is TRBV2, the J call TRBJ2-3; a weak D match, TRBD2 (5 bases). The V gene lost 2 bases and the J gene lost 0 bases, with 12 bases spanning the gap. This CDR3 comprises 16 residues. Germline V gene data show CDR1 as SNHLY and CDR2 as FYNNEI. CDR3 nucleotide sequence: TGTGCCAGCAGTGAACAAGGTGGCGGGAGCACAGATACGCAGTATTTT. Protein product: CASSEQGGGSTDTQYF.

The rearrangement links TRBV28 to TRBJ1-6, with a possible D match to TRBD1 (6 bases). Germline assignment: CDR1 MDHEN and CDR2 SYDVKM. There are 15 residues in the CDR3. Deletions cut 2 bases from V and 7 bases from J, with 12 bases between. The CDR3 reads CASSLTRTANSPLHF. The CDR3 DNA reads TGTGCCAGCAGTTTAACTCGGACAGCAAATTCACCCCTCCACTTT. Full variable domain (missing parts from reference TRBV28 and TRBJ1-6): DVKVTQSSRYLVKRTGEKVFLECVQDMDHENMFWYRQDPGLGLRLIYFSYDVKMKEKGDIPEGYSVSREKKERFSLILESASTNQTSMYLCASSLTRTANSPLHFGNGTRLTVT.

This chain's CDR3 is CASSPVMLTEAFF. The CDR3 DNA reads TGTGCCAGCAGCCCCGTAATGTTGACTGAAGCTTTCTTT. This sequence joins TRBV27 and TRBJ1-1; D is undetermined. The germline V gene encodes CDR1 MNHEY and CDR2 SMNVEV (reference sequence). V was pared by 6 bases and J by 5 bases, with 13 bases between. The CDR3 sequence is 13 residues long.

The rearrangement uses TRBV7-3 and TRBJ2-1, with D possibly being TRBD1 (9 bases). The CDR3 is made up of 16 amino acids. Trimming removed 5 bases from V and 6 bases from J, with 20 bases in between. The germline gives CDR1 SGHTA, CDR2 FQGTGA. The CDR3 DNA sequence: TGTGCCAGCAGCGAGACAGGGGGGACTAGTCGCAATGAGCAGTTCTTC. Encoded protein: CASSETGGTSRNEQFF.

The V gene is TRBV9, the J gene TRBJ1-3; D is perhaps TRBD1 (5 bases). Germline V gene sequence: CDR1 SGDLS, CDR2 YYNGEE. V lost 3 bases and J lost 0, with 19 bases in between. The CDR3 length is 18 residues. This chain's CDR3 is CASSDRDWDVSSGNTIYF. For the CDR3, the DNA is TGTGCCAGCAGCGACCGGGACTGGGACGTCAGCTCTGGAAACACCATATATTTT.

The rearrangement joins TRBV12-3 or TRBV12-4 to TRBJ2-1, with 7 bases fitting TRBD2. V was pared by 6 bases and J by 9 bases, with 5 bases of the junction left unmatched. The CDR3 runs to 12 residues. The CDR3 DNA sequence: TGTGCCAGCAGCGGGCGGGAGTTTGAGCAGTTCTTC. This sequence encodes CASSGREFEQFF.

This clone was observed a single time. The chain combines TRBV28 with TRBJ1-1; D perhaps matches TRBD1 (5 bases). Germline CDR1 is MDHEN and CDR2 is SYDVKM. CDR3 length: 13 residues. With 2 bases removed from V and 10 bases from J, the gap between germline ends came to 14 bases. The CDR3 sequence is CASSLIQAPGAFF. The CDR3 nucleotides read TGTGCCAGCAGTTTAATACAGGCCCCAGGAGCTTTCTTT.

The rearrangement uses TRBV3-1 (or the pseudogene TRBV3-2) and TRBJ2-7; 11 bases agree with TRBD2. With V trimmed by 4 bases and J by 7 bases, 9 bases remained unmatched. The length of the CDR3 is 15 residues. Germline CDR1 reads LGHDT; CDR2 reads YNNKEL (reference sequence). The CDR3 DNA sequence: TGTGCCAGCAGCCTAAGACTAGCGGGGTATGAAGAGCAGTACTTC. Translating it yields CASSLRLAGYEEQYF.

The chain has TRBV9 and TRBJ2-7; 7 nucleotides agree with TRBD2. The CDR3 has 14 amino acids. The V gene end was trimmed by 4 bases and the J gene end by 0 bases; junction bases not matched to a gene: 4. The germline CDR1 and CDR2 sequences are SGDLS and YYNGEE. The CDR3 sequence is CASSLGGSSYEQYF. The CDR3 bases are TGTGCCAGCAGCCTCGGGGGGAGCTCCTACGAGCAGTACTTC.

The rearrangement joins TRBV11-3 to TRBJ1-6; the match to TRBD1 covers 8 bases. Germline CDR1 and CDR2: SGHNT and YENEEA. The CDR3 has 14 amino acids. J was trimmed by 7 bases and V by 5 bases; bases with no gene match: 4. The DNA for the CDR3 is TGTGCCAGCAGCCGGGGGACAGGAAATTCACCCCTCCACTTT. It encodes CASSRGTGNSPLHF.

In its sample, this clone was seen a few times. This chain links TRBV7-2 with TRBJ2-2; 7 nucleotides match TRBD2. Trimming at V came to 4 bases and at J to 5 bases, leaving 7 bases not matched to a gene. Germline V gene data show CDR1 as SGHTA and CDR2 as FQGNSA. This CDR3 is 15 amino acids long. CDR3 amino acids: CASSWGRGGTGELFF. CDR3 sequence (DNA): TGTGCCAGCAGCTGGGGGAGGGGCGGAACCGGGGAGCTGTTTTTT.

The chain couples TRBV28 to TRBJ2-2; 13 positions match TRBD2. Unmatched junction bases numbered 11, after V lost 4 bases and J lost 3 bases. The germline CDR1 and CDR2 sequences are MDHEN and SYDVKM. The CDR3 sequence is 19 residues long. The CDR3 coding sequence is TGTGCCAGCAGTTCACCGGGACTAGCGGGATTTGGGGACACCGGGGAGCTGTTTTTT. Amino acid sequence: CASSSPGLAGFGDTGELFF.

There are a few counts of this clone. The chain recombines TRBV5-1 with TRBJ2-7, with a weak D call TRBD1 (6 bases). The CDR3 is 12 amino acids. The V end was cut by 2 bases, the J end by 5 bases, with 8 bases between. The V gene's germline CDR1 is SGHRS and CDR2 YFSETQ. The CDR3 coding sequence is TGCGCCAGCAGCTTACAGGGCCACGAGCAGTACTTC. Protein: CASSLQGHEQYF.

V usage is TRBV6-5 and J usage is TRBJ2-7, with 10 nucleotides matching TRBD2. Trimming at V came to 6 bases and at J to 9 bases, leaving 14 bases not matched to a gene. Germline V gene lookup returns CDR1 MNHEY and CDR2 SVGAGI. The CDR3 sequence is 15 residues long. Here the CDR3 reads CASRTGLAEGVSQYF. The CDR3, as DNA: TGTGCCAGCAGGACCGGACTAGCGGAGGGAGTATCGCAGTACTTC.

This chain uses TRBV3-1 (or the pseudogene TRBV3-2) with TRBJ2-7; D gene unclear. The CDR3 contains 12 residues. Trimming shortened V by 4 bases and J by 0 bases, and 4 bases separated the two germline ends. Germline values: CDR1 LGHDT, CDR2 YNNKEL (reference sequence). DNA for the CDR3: TGTGCCAGCAGCCCCAGCTCCTACGAGCAGTACTTC. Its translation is CASSPSSYEQYF.

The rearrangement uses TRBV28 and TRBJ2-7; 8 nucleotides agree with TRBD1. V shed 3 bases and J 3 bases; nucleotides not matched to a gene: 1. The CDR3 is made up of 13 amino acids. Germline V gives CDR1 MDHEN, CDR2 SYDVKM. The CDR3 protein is CASSFDRGYEQYF. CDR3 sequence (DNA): TGTGCCAGCAGTTTTGACAGGGGCTACGAGCAGTACTTC.

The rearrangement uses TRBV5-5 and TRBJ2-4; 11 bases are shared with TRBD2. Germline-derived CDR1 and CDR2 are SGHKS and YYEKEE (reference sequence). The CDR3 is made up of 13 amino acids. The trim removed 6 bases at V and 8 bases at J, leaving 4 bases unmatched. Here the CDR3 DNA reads TGTGCCAGCACCCTGACTAGCGGGGACATTCAGTACTTC. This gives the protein CASTLTSGDIQYF.